The rows below give T cell receptor beta chains drawn from one sample of a study of cytotoxic CD8 clonotypes in ibrutinib-treated CLL. TCRdb's table, derived via immunoSEQ multiplex PCR, lists solely in-frame clones and lacks some. The repertoire has approximately 50,000 clones, over 60% of them found once; the top ten carry 43%. Sequencing was performed on PBMCs, taken after 12 months of ibrutinib treatment. These receptors all stem from a human donor with chronic lymphocytic leukemia. The CDR3 runs from the conserved cysteine through the conserved F or W. The order of the fields is D gene, V gene, J gene, clone size, CDR3 protein, CDR3 DNA. A D gene is named only where the DNA matches it firmly. The listing skips clone size in some rows; elsewhere it reads once, few, many or a size class.

d_call: TRBD2
v_call: TRBV9
j_call: TRBJ2-7
clone_size: -
cdr3_aa: CASSVGTGGSYEQYF
cdr3_nt: TGTGCCAGCAGCGTAGGAACGGGGGGGTCCTACGAGCAGTACTTC

d_call: TRBD2
v_call: TRBV2
j_call: TRBJ2-7
clone_size: -
cdr3_aa: CASRTSGQSEQYF
cdr3_nt: TGTGCCAGCAGGACTAGCGGGCAGAGCGAGCAGTACTTC

d_call: TRBD1
v_call: TRBV4-1
j_call: TRBJ2-5
clone_size: once
cdr3_aa: CASSQYGTGEETQYF
cdr3_nt: TGCGCCAGCAGCCAATACGGGACAGGGGAAGAGACCCAGTACTTC

d_call: -
v_call: TRBV6-1
j_call: TRBJ2-1
clone_size: -
cdr3_aa: CASSIVAASYNEQFF
cdr3_nt: TGTGCCAGCAGCATCGTAGCGGCCTCCTACAATGAGCAGTTCTTC

d_call: -
v_call: TRBV6-6
j_call: TRBJ2-7
clone_size: -
cdr3_aa: CASSYGGDLSYEQYF
cdr3_nt: TGTGCCAGCAGTTACGGGGGAGACCTAAGCTACGAGCAGTACTTC

d_call: TRBD1
v_call: TRBV5-1
j_call: TRBJ2-3
clone_size: few
cdr3_aa: CASSTAPDRSTDTQYF
cdr3_nt: TGCGCCAGCAGCACCGCCCCGGACAGGAGCACAGATACGCAGTATTTT

d_call: TRBD1
v_call: TRBV11-2
j_call: TRBJ2-7
clone_size: -
cdr3_aa: CASSATGGFNEQYF
cdr3_nt: TGTGCCAGCAGCGCTACAGGGGGCTTCAACGAGCAGTACTTC

d_call: TRBD1
v_call: TRBV9
j_call: TRBJ2-5
clone_size: few
cdr3_aa: CASSVVGQGAGETQYF
cdr3_nt: TGTGCCAGCAGCGTAGTGGGACAGGGAGCGGGAGAGACCCAGTACTTC

d_call: -
v_call: TRBV28
j_call: TRBJ2-3
clone_size: few
cdr3_aa: CASRLNTDTQYF
cdr3_nt: TGTGCCAGCAGGTTGAACACAGATACGCAGTATTTT

d_call: -
v_call: TRBV7-5
j_call: TRBJ2-1
clone_size: -
cdr3_aa: CARSPGNHYNEQFF
cdr3_nt: TGTGCCAGAAGCCCGGGCAACCACTACAATGAGCAGTTCTTC

d_call: -
v_call: TRBV19
j_call: TRBJ2-7
clone_size: -
cdr3_aa: CASSTSSYEQYF
cdr3_nt: TGTGCCAGTAGTACGAGCTCCTACGAGCAGTACTTC

d_call: TRBD2
v_call: TRBV28
j_call: TRBJ2-3
clone_size: -
cdr3_aa: CASSTPRLAGSDTQYF
cdr3_nt: TGTGCCAGCAGTACCCCCAGACTAGCGGGATCAGATACGCAGTATTTT

d_call: TRBD2
v_call: TRBV28
j_call: TRBJ2-7
clone_size: -
cdr3_aa: CASSLYGTSPYEQYF
cdr3_nt: TGTGCCAGCAGTTTATACGGGACTAGCCCGTACGAGCAGTACTTC

d_call: TRBD2
v_call: TRBV6-6
j_call: TRBJ2-7
clone_size: -
cdr3_aa: CASSGLAGVEQYF
cdr3_nt: TGTGCCAGCAGCGGACTAGCGGGAGTAGAGCAGTACTTC

d_call: -
v_call: TRBV21-1
j_call: TRBJ2-7
clone_size: -
cdr3_aa: CASSKLAASYEQYF
cdr3_nt: TGTGCCAGCAGCAAACTAGCGGCTTCCTACGAGCAGTACTTC

d_call: -
v_call: TRBV7-2
j_call: TRBJ2-3
clone_size: -
cdr3_aa: CASSLLGADWGPDTQYF
cdr3_nt: TGTGCCAGCAGCTTATTAGGGGCGGACTGGGGTCCAGATACGCAGTATTTT

d_call: -
v_call: TRBV19
j_call: TRBJ2-3
clone_size: -
cdr3_aa: CASSPATDTQYF
cdr3_nt: TGTGCCAGTAGCCCGGCCACAGATACGCAGTATTTT

d_call: TRBD2
v_call: TRBV30
j_call: TRBJ2-3
clone_size: -
cdr3_aa: CAWSALAGGSDTQYF
cdr3_nt: TGTGCCTGGAGTGCCCTAGCGGGAGGGTCAGATACGCAGTATTTT

d_call: TRBD1
v_call: TRBV6-6
j_call: TRBJ1-2
clone_size: -
cdr3_aa: CASSLKTTGVYGYTF
cdr3_nt: TGTGCCAGCAGCCTTAAAACGACAGGGGTCTATGGCTACACCTTC

d_call: TRBD2
v_call: TRBV6-1
j_call: TRBJ2-4
clone_size: -
cdr3_aa: CASRTSGSDIQYF
cdr3_nt: TGTGCCAGCAGAACTAGCGGGAGTGACATTCAGTACTTC

d_call: -
v_call: TRBV14
j_call: TRBJ2-3
clone_size: -
cdr3_aa: CASSQDRLDTQYF
cdr3_nt: TGTGCCAGCAGCCAAGATCGGCTAGATACGCAGTATTTT

d_call: -
v_call: TRBV6-5
j_call: TRBJ2-3
clone_size: -
cdr3_aa: CASSYDRSTDTQYF
cdr3_nt: TGTGCCAGCAGTTACGACAGAAGCACAGATACGCAGTATTTT

d_call: TRBD2
v_call: TRBV7-9
j_call: TRBJ2-4
clone_size: few
cdr3_aa: CASSLVAGEAKNIQYF
cdr3_nt: TGTGCCAGCAGCTTAGTAGCGGGAGAAGCCAAAAACATTCAGTACTTC

d_call: -
v_call: TRBV6-5
j_call: TRBJ2-3
clone_size: -
cdr3_aa: CASSQSSDTQYF
cdr3_nt: TGTGCCAGCAGTCAAAGCTCAGATACGCAGTATTTT

d_call: -
v_call: TRBV7-6
j_call: TRBJ2-1
clone_size: -
cdr3_aa: CASSLTGTQFF
cdr3_nt: TGTGCCAGCAGCTTAACCGGGACCCAGTTCTTC

d_call: -
v_call: TRBV5-1
j_call: TRBJ2-5
clone_size: few
cdr3_aa: CASSLGQEETQYF
cdr3_nt: TGCGCCAGCAGTCTAGGACAAGAAGAGACCCAGTACTTC

d_call: -
v_call: TRBV30
j_call: TRBJ1-2
clone_size: -
cdr3_aa: CAWNRDNGYTF
cdr3_nt: TGTGCCTGGAACCGGGACAATGGCTACACCTTC

d_call: TRBD2
v_call: TRBV25-1
j_call: TRBJ2-1
clone_size: -
cdr3_aa: CASSGEREYNEQFF
cdr3_nt: TGTGCCAGCAGTGGGGAGCGGGAGTACAATGAGCAGTTCTTC

d_call: -
v_call: TRBV11-2
j_call: TRBJ2-7
clone_size: -
cdr3_aa: CASSLWEQAYEQYF
cdr3_nt: TGTGCCAGCAGCTTATGGGAGCAGGCCTACGAGCAGTACTTC

d_call: -
v_call: TRBV5-4
j_call: TRBJ1-1
clone_size: -
cdr3_aa: CASSSGGAGYTEAFF
cdr3_nt: TGTGCCAGCAGCTCGGGGGGGGCAGGGTACACTGAAGCTTTCTTT

d_call: -
v_call: TRBV11-2
j_call: TRBJ2-7
clone_size: -
cdr3_aa: CASSLVGRGAYEQYF
cdr3_nt: TGTGCCAGCAGCTTAGTTGGTAGGGGAGCCTACGAGCAGTACTTC

d_call: -
v_call: TRBV25-1
j_call: TRBJ2-2
clone_size: few
cdr3_aa: CASSLIPGELFF
cdr3_nt: TGTGCCAGCAGTTTAATCCCCGGGGAGCTGTTTTTT

d_call: -
v_call: TRBV18
j_call: TRBJ2-5
clone_size: -
cdr3_aa: CASSPPPPGETQYF
cdr3_nt: TGTGCCAGCTCACCACCCCCGCCGGGGGAGACCCAGTACTTC

d_call: -
v_call: TRBV6-1
j_call: TRBJ2-7
clone_size: -
cdr3_aa: CAALRQAWGEQYF
cdr3_nt: TGTGCCGCCCTCAGGCAGGCCTGGGGCGAGCAGTACTTC

d_call: TRBD2
v_call: TRBV11-2
j_call: TRBJ2-7
clone_size: -
cdr3_aa: CASSLGRAGAYYEQYF
cdr3_nt: TGTGCCAGCAGCTTAGGTCGAGCGGGAGCGTACTACGAGCAGTACTTC

d_call: -
v_call: TRBV30
j_call: TRBJ1-2
clone_size: -
cdr3_aa: CAWTASDLGGYTF
cdr3_nt: TGTGCCTGGACCGCCTCGGACCTTGGCGGCTACACCTTC

d_call: -
v_call: TRBV25-1
j_call: TRBJ2-3
clone_size: -
cdr3_aa: CASSSVGDTQYF
cdr3_nt: TGTGCCAGCAGTTCGGTTGGTGATACGCAGTATTTT

d_call: -
v_call: TRBV25-1
j_call: TRBJ2-7
clone_size: few
cdr3_aa: CASNGGARQYF
cdr3_nt: TGTGCCAGCAATGGGGGGGCTAGGCAGTACTTC

d_call: TRBD1
v_call: TRBV28
j_call: TRBJ2-7
clone_size: -
cdr3_aa: CASRPNRGLGEQYF
cdr3_nt: TGTGCCAGCAGACCCAACAGGGGGTTGGGCGAGCAGTACTTC

d_call: TRBD1
v_call: TRBV28
j_call: TRBJ2-7
clone_size: once
cdr3_aa: CASSLRSGDRFQEQYF
cdr3_nt: TGTGCCAGCAGTTTAAGGTCGGGGGACAGGTTTCAGGAGCAGTACTTC

d_call: -
v_call: TRBV30
j_call: TRBJ2-4
clone_size: -
cdr3_aa: CAWSSAAGAKNIQYF
cdr3_nt: TGTGCCTGGAGTAGTGCGGCGGGAGCCAAAAACATTCAGTACTTC

d_call: TRBD1
v_call: TRBV15
j_call: TRBJ2-7
clone_size: -
cdr3_aa: CATSREQGAVGQYF
cdr3_nt: TGTGCCACCAGCAGAGAACAGGGGGCAGTGGGGCAGTACTTC

d_call: TRBD1
v_call: TRBV5-1
j_call: TRBJ2-5
clone_size: -
cdr3_aa: CASRTQGAQGETQYF
cdr3_nt: TGCGCCAGCAGAACCCAGGGGGCGCAAGGAGAGACCCAGTACTTC

d_call: -
v_call: TRBV19
j_call: TRBJ2-7
clone_size: few
cdr3_aa: CASSKSPQGTYEQYF
cdr3_nt: TGTGCCAGTAGTAAAAGCCCCCAAGGAACCTACGAGCAGTACTTC

d_call: -
v_call: TRBV30
j_call: TRBJ2-7
clone_size: -
cdr3_aa: CAWRIRGGNEQYF
cdr3_nt: TGTGCCTGGAGAATCAGGGGAGGTAACGAGCAGTACTTC